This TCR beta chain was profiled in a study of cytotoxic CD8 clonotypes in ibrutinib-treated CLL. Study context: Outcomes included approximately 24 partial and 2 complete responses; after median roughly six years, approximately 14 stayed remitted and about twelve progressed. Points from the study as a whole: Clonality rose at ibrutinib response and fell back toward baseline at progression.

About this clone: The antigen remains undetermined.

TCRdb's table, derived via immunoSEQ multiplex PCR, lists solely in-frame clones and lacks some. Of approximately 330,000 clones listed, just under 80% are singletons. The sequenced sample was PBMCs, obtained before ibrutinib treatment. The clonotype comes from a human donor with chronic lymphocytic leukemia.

The CDR3 protein is CASGKGPEAFF. CDR3 DNA sequence: TGTGCCAGTGGGAAGGGGCCAGAAGCTTTCTTT. This chain connects TRBV11-3 to TRBJ1-1; a weak D match, TRBD1 (5 bases). The CDR3 runs 11 residues. Trimming took 9 bases from V and 8 from J, leaving 13 bases between them. Germline-derived CDR1 and CDR2 are SGHNT and YENEEA.